This T cell receptor beta chain was captured in a study of blood T cell repertoires in COVID-19. Produced via immunoSEQ multiplex PCR; TCRdb's table is partial and in-frame only. Found here are a few hundred thousand clones, 88% of them singletons; the top ten hold 2% to 2.5%. Germline V CDR1 and CDR2: SNHLY, FYNNEI. Trimming cost V 4 bases and J 7 bases; bases outside gene matches: 8. This CDR3 contains 16 residues. Material: PBMCs or T cells enriched from blood (not recorded which). The chain carries TRBV2 and TRBJ1-6, with 9 bases identical to TRBD1. The sequence was obtained from a woman aged 60-75 years in a cohort exposed to, infected with or recovered from COVID-19 (not recorded which). The CDR3 DNA sequence: TGTGCCAGCAGTGGGGGACAGGGCGTTTTAAATTCACCCCTCCACTTT. This gives the protein CASSGGQGVLNSPLHF. The variable domain in full, completed from reference TRBV2 and TRBJ1-6, reads EPEVTQTPSHQVTQMGQEVILRCVPISNHLYFYWYRQILGQKVEFLVSFYNNEISEKSEIFDDQFSVERPDGSNFTLKIRSTKLEDSAMYFCASSGGQGVLNSPLHFGNGTRLTVT.